The 17 T cell receptor beta chains listed next were all sequenced from one sample in a study of shared clonotypes between healthy human individuals. CD45RO-negative, CCR7-positively selected cells formed the naive CD8 fraction, excluding terminally differentiated effector memory CD45RA+ cells. Measured with immunoSEQ multiplex PCR; TCRdb has only the in-frame clones, and not every one. The sample lists under 1 million clones, about 91% seen once, with under 30% in the top ten. Sequenced input: naive CD8+ T cells sorted from blood. The receptors here all came from a man aged 25-40 years in good health.

This chain connects TRBV4-3 to TRBJ1-3; D gene uncertain. Germline CDR1 is LGHNA and CDR2 is YSLEER. The V end was cut by 3 bases, the J end by 3 bases, with 6 bases between. The CDR3 runs 13 residues. CDR3 sequence reads: CASSQGVGNTIYF. The CDR3 bases are TGCGCCAGCAGCCAGGGAGTTGGAAACACCATATATTTT.

V and J are TRBV10-3 and TRBJ2-1; D possibly corresponds to TRBD2 (6 bases). Per germline, CDR1 ENHRY and CDR2 SYGVKD. The CDR3 has 16 amino acids. With 3 bases removed from V and 10 bases from J, the gap between germline ends came to 22 bases. The CDR3 reads CAISDPAGRLEWEQFF. CDR3 DNA sequence: TGTGCCATCAGTGACCCAGCGGGCCGCCTTGAGTGGGAGCAGTTCTTC.

This chain connects TRBV7-9 to TRBJ2-3, with a tentative D call TRBD2 (5 bases). The CDR3 extends over 14 amino acids. Germline CDR1 is SEHNR and CDR2 is FQNEAQ (reference sequence). V lost 7 bases and J 1 base, leaving 12 bases between the germline ends. CDR3 DNA: TGTGCCAGCACCCATGCGGGTGGCACAGATACGCAGTATTTT. Amino acids: CASTHAGGTDTQYF.

This rearrangement joins TRBV27 to TRBJ2-5, with D tentatively TRBD1 (6 bases). V lost 3 bases, J lost 0 bases, and 14 bases lay in between. Looked up from germline, CDR1 is MNHEY and CDR2 is SMNVEV (reference sequence). The CDR3 is 16 residues long. The CDR3 region is CASSLGSGDYQETQYF. The CDR3 nucleotides are TGTGCCAGCAGTTTGGGGTCAGGGGATTACCAAGAGACCCAGTACTTC.

This rearrangement joins TRBV10-3 to TRBJ1-1; 7 nucleotides align to TRBD1. The length of the CDR3 is 16 residues. V lost 4 bases to trimming and J lost 1 base; unmatched junction nucleotides: 9. Germline V gene data show CDR1 as ENHRY and CDR2 as SYGVKD. CDR3 sequence: CAISGRDRLPNTEAFF. The CDR3 nucleotides are TGTGCCATCAGTGGCCGGGACAGACTCCCGAACACTGAAGCTTTCTTT.

This clone appeared a single time. CDR3 nucleotide sequence: TGTGCCAGCAGTTTAATAGGGTTTGAGCAGTTCTTC. Amino acid sequence: CASSLIGFEQFF. V and J are TRBV27 and TRBJ2-1, with D hard to call. Germline values: CDR1 MNHEY, CDR2 SMNVEV (reference sequence). The V end was cut by 2 bases, the J end by 9 bases, with 8 bases between. This CDR3 has 12 amino acids.

The chain combines TRBV28 with TRBJ1-4; 8 nucleotides align to TRBD1. This CDR3 is built from 15 residues. The V and J ends lost 10 bases and 2 bases, in that order; junction bases with no gene match: 9. CDR1 is MDHEN and CDR2 is SYDVKM in the germline V gene. As DNA, the CDR3 is TGTGCCACCAACGACAGGGGTGCGACTAATGAAAAACTGTTTTTT. This encodes CATNDRGATNEKLFF.

This chain joins TRBV6-1 and TRBJ2-7; tentatively, D is TRBD1 or TRBD2 (5 bases each). The CDR3 sequence is 14 residues long. V lost 0 bases and J 3 bases, leaving 9 bases between the germline ends. Germline V gene data show CDR1 as MNHNS and CDR2 as SASEGT. CDR3 DNA sequence: TGTGCCAGCAGTGAAGCAAGGGGACGCTACGAGCAGTACTTC. Its protein is CASSEARGRYEQYF.

This clone was recorded once. The rearrangement uses TRBV7-3 and TRBJ2-7; the D gene is possibly TRBD1 (6 bases). V was shortened by 3 bases and J by 0 bases, with 12 bases between the two germline ends. This CDR3 region has 15 residues. Looked up from germline, CDR1 is SGHTA and CDR2 is FQGTGA. The CDR3 region has the DNA TGTGCCAGCAGCTTTTCAGGGGCCCTCTCCTACGAGCAGTACTTC. Its translation: CASSFSGALSYEQYF.

This rearrangement joins TRBV2 to TRBJ1-2, with 8 bases lining up with TRBD1. Germline lookup yields CDR1 SNHLY and CDR2 FYNNEI. This CDR3 spans 15 amino acids. J gave up 4 bases and V 5 bases, and 9 bases lay outside the gene matches. The CDR3 bases are TGTGCCAGCAGTCGAAACGACGACAGGGGCTATGGCTACACCTTC. This codes for CASSRNDDRGYGYTF.

The sample holds many counts of this clone. Other DNA sequences in the same sample also yield this CDR3. This chain uses TRBV28 with TRBJ2-1; no clear D gene. V shed 1 base and J shed 4 bases, with 2 bases lying between them. Germline loops: CDR1 MDHEN, CDR2 SYDVKM. This CDR3 has 12 residues. The CDR3 bases are TGTGCCAGCAGTTTATCTTACAATGAGCAGTTCTTC. This sequence encodes CASSLSYNEQFF.

Only one count was recorded for this clone. This chain links TRBV11-2 with TRBJ2-7; D gene unclear. Per the germline V gene, CDR1 is SGHAT and CDR2 is FQNNGV. This CDR3 has 14 residues. V shed 3 bases and J shed 2 bases, with 11 bases lying between them. The CDR3 here is CASSFVYRTYEQYF. Here the CDR3 DNA reads TGTGCCAGCAGCTTCGTGTACAGAACCTACGAGCAGTACTTC. The full variable domain, rest sourced from reference TRBV11-2 and TRBJ2-7, is EAGVAQSPRYKIIEKRQSVAFWCNPISGHATLYWYQQILGQGPKLLIQFQNNGVVDDSQLPKDRFSAERLKGVDSTLKIQPAKLEDSAVYLCASSFVYRTYEQYFGPGTRLTVT.

This chain connects TRBV7-9 to TRBJ2-2, with 11 nucleotides matching TRBD2. J gave up 6 bases and V 5 bases, and 14 bases lay outside the gene matches. This CDR3 comprises 18 residues. From germline, CDR1 is SEHNR and CDR2 FQNEAQ (reference sequence). The CDR3 DNA reads as TGTGCCAGCAGCCAGACCGAGATGACTAGCGGGATGTCCGGGGAGCTGTTTTTT. Its protein product is CASSQTEMTSGMSGELFF.

The J gene is TRBJ1-4, the V gene TRBV2; D remains ambiguous. Per the germline V gene, CDR1 is SNHLY and CDR2 is FYNNEI. The V and J ends lost 7 bases and 7 bases respectively, with 16 bases between them. This CDR3 has 14 residues. The chain's CDR3 is CASKRRISGEKLFF. The DNA of the CDR3 is TGTGCCAGCAAGCGCCGGATCAGTGGTGAAAAACTGTTTTTT.

The chain uses TRBV28 and TRBJ2-3; D uncertain. Germline V lookup: CDR1 MDHEN, CDR2 SYDVKM. This CDR3 comprises 18 residues. V lost 1 base and J 2 bases, leaving 19 bases between the germline ends. The CDR3 bases are TGTGCCAGCAGTTTATTGTTGGGCAACCCCTTGGACACAGATACGCAGTATTTT. It translates to CASSLLLGNPLDTDTQYF.

Here the CDR3 reads CASSPGGTDTQYF. CDR3 coding DNA: TGTGCCAGCTCACCGGGGGGCACAGATACGCAGTATTTT. The chain couples TRBV18 to TRBJ2-3; possibly TRBD1 or TRBD2 for D (5 bases each). The V end was cut by 3 bases, the J end by 1 base, with 5 bases between. CDR1 is KGHSH and CDR2 is LQKENI in the germline V gene. The CDR3 runs to 13 residues. The whole variable domain, remainder taken from reference TRBV18 and TRBJ2-3, is NAGVMQNPRHLVRRRGQEARLRCSPMKGHSHVYWYRQLPEEGLKFMVYLQKENIIDESGMPKERFSAEFPKEGPSILRIQQVVRGDSAAYFCASSPGGTDTQYFGPGTRLTVL.

V and J are TRBV4-3 and TRBJ2-7, with 7 nucleotides matching TRBD1. CDR1 LGHNA and CDR2 YSLEER come from the germline V gene. The ends lost 0 bases at V and 3 bases at J; junction bases unmatched: 5. The CDR3 loop spans 15 amino acids. As DNA, the CDR3 is TGCGCCAGCAGCCAAGATCGGACAGGCCTCTACGAGCAGTACTTC. This codes for CASSQDRTGLYEQYF.